The clone carrying this TCR beta chain appeared many times. As yet, its antigen is unknown. These data come from a study of breast tumors, draining lymph nodes, adjacent tissues. Whole-study results and caveats: Tumor repertoires ranked between lymph nodes and nontumor tissue in diversity, with V and J gene preferences. The lymph node origin of tumor T cells was framed as consistent with a hypothesis, not demonstrated.

The lymph nodes were axillary draining lymph nodes from breast cancer patients. CDR3 size: 14 residues. V was pared by 3 bases and J by 1 base, with 11 bases between. Germline V gives CDR1 DFQATT, CDR2 SNEGSKA (reference sequence). Each CDR3 protein is one row after TCRdb ran MiXCR on the multiplex PCR reads. Of approximately 230,000 distinct CDR3 sequences in the sample, less than 40% were seen once. Sequencing was done on a sample of axillary lymph node tissue. The TCR originated in a female donor with breast cancer. Some clones in this sample may be carry-over from other donors' samples. The chain links TRBV20-1 to TRBJ2-3; D is possibly TRBD2 (6 bases). The chain's CDR3 is CSASAGIGTDTQYF. CDR3 sequence (DNA): TGCAGTGCTAGTGCGGGGATTGGCACAGATACGCAGTATTTT.